This T cell receptor beta chain originates from a study of T cell clonotyping in hematopoietic cell transplantation. General observations from the study: Graft donor and pretransplant recipient Inverse Simpson Index values predicted broader posttransplant TCR diversity. Pathologically expanded recipient clonotypes increased progressively from day 30 to day 180 as diversity fell. At the given depth, recipient repertoires were over 97% de novo clonotypes. Cells were unsorted, so CD4 and CD8 contributions were not separated.

This clone is deemed hyperexpanded. The target antigen is unknown. CDR1 is SGHDT and CDR2 is YYEEEE in the germline V gene. Deletions cut 3 bases from V and 2 bases from J, with 12 bases between. There are 14 residues in the CDR3. Libraries were prepared by immunoSEQ multiplex PCR; TCRdb keeps only in-frame clonotypes and omits some of them. Of about 11,000 clones detected, roughly nine tenths appear once; the ten largest clones hold more than 15%. The chain links TRBV5-6 to TRBJ2-7; D uncertain. The source is a female patient in her 60s who had an allogeneic stem cell transplant from an unrelated donor, so the T cells may come from the graft donor. Some clones in this sample may be carry-over from other donors' samples. The material sequenced was PBMCs, taken 100 days after allogeneic stem cell transplant. The CDR3 is CASSSDGSPYEQYF. CDR3 nucleotide sequence: TGTGCCAGCAGCTCGGACGGTTCCCCCTACGAGCAGTACTTC.